This entry describes one TCR beta chain. Its antigen specificity is not known. Base qualities are not provided; no much larger clone lies one nucleotide away. V loses 5 bases, J loses 0 bases, and the germline ends lie 5 bases apart. Measured from the cysteine to the phenylalanine, the CDR3 is 14 residues long. The only DNA kept is the CDR3, 42 bases in frame from the first base. The germline V gene (reference sequence) specifies MNHEY as CDR1 and SMNVEV as CDR2. The sample comes from a study of blood T cell repertoires in COVID-19 (dated by TCRdb to between 2020 and 2021). The study in broad terms: Samples from collaborators originated in the United States, Italy and Spain and spanned both the acute and convalescent phases of COVID-19. The dataset comprised deeply sampled blood TCRbeta repertoires from subjects exposed to, actively infected with, or recovered from COVID-19. The repertoires were released in a freely available public database meant as a resource for research on the immune response to SARS-CoV-2. Where available, HLA class I and class II types were taken from metadata supplied by the sample provider and were not determined by assay-based typing. The samples were drawn from the first 160 participants of the ongoing ImmuneRACE study and from 1,254 subjects provided by 6 global collaborators. The material from the prospective study consisted of cDNA or gDNA derived from T cells, B-cell-depleted T cells, or PBMCs. Nearly every sample came with metadata listing a de-identified subject ID, COVID-19 status, age in years and sex. Overall study outcomes, separate from this receptor: Clinical and demographic metadata were provided uncurated, with the amount varying by source and participant.

Collaborating institutions collected whole blood in K2EDTA tubes following their own protocols. For TCRbeta analysis, collaborators shipped samples as frozen whole blood, isolated PBMCs, or DNA extracted from either of those sample types. TCRbeta CDR3 regions were amplified from genomic DNA using the immunoSEQ Assay, a bias-controlled multiplex PCR. The authors' pipeline ran thus. The number of nucleated cells in each sample was estimated from the amplification of reference gene primers within the assay. Sequence reads were collapsed and filtered to measure the absolute abundance of every unique TCRbeta CDR3 rearrangement. Productive Simpson clonality was computed per sample as the square root of Simpson's diversity index over productive rearrangements. TCRdb retrieved this table from immuneACCESS and kept in-frame rearrangements only. Not all clones are present; in checked studies, unresolved V genes account for under half, and no reason is known for the remainder. V and J calls and clone size are copied from that table; D and trimming were computed from the DNA. Within this sample are roughly 190,000 clones, with under 90% of them counted one time only. The ten largest clones take up 14% of the sample.

Sequencing used peripheral blood. The TCR comes from a man aged 25-45 years with active or convalescent COVID-19. The rearranged segments are TRBV27 and TRBJ2-6, with the identity of the D gene unclear. The CDR3 reads CASSPRSGANVLTF. The DNA is as follows: TGTGCCAGCAGTCCTCGCTCTGGGGCCAACGTCCTGACTTTC.